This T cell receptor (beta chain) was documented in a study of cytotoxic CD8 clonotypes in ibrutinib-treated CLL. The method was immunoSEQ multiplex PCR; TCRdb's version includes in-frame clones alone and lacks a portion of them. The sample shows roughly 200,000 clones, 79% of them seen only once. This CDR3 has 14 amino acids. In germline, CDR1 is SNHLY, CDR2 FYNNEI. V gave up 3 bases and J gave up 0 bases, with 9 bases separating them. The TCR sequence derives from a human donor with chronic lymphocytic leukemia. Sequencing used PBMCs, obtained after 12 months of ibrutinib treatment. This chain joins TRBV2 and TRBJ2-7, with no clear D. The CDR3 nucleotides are TGTGCCAGCAGTGATCACGAGGTCTCCTACGAGCAGTACTTC. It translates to CASSDHEVSYEQYF.